This T cell receptor (beta chain) stems from a study of Graves' ophthalmopathy and Graves' hyperthyroidism. Overall study: Ahead of any treatment, peripheral blood was obtained at the initial diagnosis.

The PBMC fraction was derived from 10 ml of fresh peripheral blood. Amplification of the TCR beta CDR3 regions used RNA transcripts (as template). A first-round RT-PCR used HTBI primers, followed by a second-round multiplex PCR. TCRdb re-derived calls from the multiplex PCR reads in MiXCR, one entry per CDR3 protein. Of more than 300,000 distinct CDR3 sequences listed, about 15% are singletons. Germline trimming cut 0 bases from V and 6 bases from J; bases unmatched to any gene: 8. The CDR3 extends over 16 amino acids. CDR1 is LGHNA, CDR2 YSLEER, per germline. This clonotype was recorded a few times. Its specificity is not known. Notes on the study in general: Built on 13 signatures, a model told ophthalmopathy apart from stable hyperthyroidism with approximately 85% sensitivity and roughly 80% specificity. Also, most clonotypes expanded in the thyroid above 0.001 frequency appeared in blood.

The TCR originated in an adult woman with stable Graves' hyperthyroidism. The sequencing sample was made of peripheral blood. V gene TRBV4-3 combines with J gene TRBJ1-5; 7 nucleotides agree with TRBD1. The CDR3 DNA sequence: TGCGCCAGCAGCCAAGAAAGACAGGGAGGTGTTCAGCCCCAGCATTTT. Residues: CASSQERQGGVQPQHF.